This T cell receptor (beta chain) was captured by sequencing in a study of PD-1 blockade in mismatch repair-deficient tumors. V dropped 6 bases and J dropped 6; count of bases not matched to a gene: 5. Germline values: CDR1 LNHDA, CDR2 SQIVND (reference sequence). This CDR3 is built from 13 residues. Every patient had mismatch repair deficiency by PCR or immunohistochemistry. This table comes from immunoSEQ multiplex PCR, and its TCRdb copy is limited to in-frame clones, with some not included. The sample lists more than 95,000 clones, roughly 86% occurring once. Material: peripheral blood, obtained 44 weeks after starting pembrolizumab. The genes are TRBV19 and TRBJ2-3, with 8 positions matching TRBD1. This clonotype was obtained from an adult with mismatch repair-deficient cancer. The chain's CDR3 is CASRPTGVDTQYF. The DNA for the CDR3 is TGTGCCAGTAGGCCGACAGGGGTGGATACGCAGTATTTT.